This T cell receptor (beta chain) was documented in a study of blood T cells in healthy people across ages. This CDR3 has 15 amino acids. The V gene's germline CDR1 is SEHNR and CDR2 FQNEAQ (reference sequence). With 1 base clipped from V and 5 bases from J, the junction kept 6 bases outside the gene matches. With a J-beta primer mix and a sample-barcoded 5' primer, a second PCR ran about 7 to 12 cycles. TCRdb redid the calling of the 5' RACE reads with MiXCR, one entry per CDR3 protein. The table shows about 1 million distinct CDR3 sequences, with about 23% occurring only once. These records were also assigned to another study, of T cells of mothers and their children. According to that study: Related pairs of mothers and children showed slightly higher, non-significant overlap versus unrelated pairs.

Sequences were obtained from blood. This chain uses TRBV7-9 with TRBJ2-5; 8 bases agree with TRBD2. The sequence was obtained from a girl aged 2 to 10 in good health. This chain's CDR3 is CASSLERGGLETQYF. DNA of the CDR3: TGTGCCAGCAGCTTAGAACGGGGGGGTCTGGAGACCCAGTACTTC.